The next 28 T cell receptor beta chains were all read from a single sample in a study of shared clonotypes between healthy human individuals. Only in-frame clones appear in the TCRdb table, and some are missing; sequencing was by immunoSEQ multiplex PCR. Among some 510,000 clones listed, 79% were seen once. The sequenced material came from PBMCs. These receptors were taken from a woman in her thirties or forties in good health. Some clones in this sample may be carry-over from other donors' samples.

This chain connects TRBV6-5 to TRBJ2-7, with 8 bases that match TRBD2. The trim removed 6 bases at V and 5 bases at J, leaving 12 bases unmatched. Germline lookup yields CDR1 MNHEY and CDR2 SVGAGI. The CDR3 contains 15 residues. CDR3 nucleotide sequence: TGTGCCAGCAGCAGGATAGCGGGACCGGGGCACGAGCAGTACTTC. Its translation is CASSRIAGPGHEQYF.

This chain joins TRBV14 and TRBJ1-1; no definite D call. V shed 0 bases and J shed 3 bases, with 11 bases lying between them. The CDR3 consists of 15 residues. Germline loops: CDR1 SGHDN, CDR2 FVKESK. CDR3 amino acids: CASSQEAPLYTEAFF. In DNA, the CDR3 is TGTGCCAGCAGCCAAGAGGCGCCGCTCTACACTGAAGCTTTCTTT.

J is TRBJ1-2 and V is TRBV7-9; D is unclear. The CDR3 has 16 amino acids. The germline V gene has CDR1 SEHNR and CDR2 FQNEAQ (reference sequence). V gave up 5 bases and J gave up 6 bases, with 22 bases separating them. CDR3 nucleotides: TGTGCCAGCAGCCCCGTTAACCGGGCCCTGGAAGATGGCTACACCTTC. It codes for CASSPVNRALEDGYTF.

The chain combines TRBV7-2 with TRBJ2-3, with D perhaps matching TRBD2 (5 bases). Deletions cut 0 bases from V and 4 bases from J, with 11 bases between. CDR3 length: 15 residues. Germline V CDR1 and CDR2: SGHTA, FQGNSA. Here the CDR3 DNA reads TGTGCCAGCAGCTTAGCCCAACTAGGAGCAGATACGCAGTATTTT. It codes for CASSLAQLGADTQYF.

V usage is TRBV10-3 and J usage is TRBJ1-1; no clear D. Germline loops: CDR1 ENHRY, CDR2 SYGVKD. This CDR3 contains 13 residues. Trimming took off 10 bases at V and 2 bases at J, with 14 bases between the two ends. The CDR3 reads CASNPAGNTEAFF. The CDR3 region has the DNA TGTGCCAGCAACCCTGCAGGAAACACTGAAGCTTTCTTT.

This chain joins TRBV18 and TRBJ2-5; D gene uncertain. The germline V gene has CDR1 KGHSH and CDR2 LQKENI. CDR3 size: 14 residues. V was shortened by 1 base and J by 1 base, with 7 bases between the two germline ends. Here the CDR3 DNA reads TGTGCCAGCTCACCACAGGGCGGCCAAGAGACCCAGTACTTC. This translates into CASSPQGGQETQYF.

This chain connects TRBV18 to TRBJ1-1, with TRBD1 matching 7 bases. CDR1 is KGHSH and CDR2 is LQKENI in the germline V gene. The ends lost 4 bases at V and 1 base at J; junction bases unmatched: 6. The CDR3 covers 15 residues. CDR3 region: CASSLWTGRNTEAFF. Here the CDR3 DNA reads TGTGCCAGCTCACTCTGGACAGGTAGGAACACTGAAGCTTTCTTT.

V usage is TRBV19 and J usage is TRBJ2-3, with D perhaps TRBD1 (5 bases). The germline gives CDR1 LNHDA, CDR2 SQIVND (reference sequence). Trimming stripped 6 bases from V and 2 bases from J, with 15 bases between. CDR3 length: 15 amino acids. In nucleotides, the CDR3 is TGTGCCAGTAGCCTGACGACAGTCTCCACAGATACGCAGTATTTT. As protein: CASSLTTVSTDTQYF.

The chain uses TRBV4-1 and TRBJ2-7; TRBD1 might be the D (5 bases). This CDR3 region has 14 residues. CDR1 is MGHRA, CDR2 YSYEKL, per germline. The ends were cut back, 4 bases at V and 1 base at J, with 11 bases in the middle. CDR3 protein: CASSLRPGSYEQYF. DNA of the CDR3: TGCGCCAGCAGCCTCCGCCCAGGGTCCTACGAGCAGTACTTC.

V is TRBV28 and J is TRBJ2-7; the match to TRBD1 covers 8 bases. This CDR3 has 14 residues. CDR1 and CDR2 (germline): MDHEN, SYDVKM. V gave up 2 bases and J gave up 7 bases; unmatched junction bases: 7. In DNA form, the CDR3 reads TGTGCCAGCAGTTTAGGACAGGGCTTTGGTGAGCAGTACTTC. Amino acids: CASSLGQGFGEQYF.

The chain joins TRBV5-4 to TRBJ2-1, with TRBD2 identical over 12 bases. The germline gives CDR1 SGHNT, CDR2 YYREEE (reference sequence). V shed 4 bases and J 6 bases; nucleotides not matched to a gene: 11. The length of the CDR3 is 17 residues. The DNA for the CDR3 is TGTGCCAGCAGCGCCGGACTAGCGGGAAATCTGGCCAATGAGCAGTTCTTC. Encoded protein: CASSAGLAGNLANEQFF. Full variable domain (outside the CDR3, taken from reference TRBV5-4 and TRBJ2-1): ETGVTQSPTHLIKTRGQQVTLRCSSQSGHNTVSWYQQALGQGPQFIFQYYREEENGRGNFPPRFSGLQFPNYSSELNVNALELDDSALYLCASSAGLAGNLANEQFFGPGTRLTVL.

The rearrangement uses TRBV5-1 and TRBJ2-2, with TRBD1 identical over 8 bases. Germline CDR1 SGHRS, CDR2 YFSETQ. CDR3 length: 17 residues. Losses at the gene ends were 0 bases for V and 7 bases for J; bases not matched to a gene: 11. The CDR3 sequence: CASSLVVAQGVIGELFF. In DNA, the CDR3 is TGCGCCAGCAGCTTGGTTGTAGCACAGGGGGTTATCGGGGAGCTGTTTTTT. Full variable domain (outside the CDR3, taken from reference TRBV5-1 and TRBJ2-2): KAGVTQTPRYLIKTRGQQVTLSCSPISGHRSVSWYQQTPGQGLQFLFEYFSETQRNKGNFPGRFSGRQFSNSRSEMNVSTLELGDSALYLCASSLVVAQGVIGELFFGEGSRLTVL.

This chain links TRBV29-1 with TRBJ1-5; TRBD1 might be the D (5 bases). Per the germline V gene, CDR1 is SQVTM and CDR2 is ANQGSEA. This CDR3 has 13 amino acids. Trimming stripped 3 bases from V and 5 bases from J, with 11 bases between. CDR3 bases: TGCAGCGTTGATTTGGGACGGGATCAGCCCCAGCATTTT. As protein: CSVDLGRDQPQHF. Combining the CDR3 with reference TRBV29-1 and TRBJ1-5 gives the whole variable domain SAVISQKPSRDICQRGTSLTIQCQVDSQVTMMFWYRQQPGQSLTLIATANQGSEATYESGFVIDKFPISRPNLTFSTLTVSNMSPEDSSIYLCSVDLGRDQPQHFGDGTRLSIL.

The CDR3 sequence: CASSPGTENQPQHF. Written as DNA, the CDR3 is TGTGCCAGCAGCCCTGGGACAGAGAATCAGCCCCAGCATTTT. The rearrangement links TRBV5-5 to TRBJ1-5, with 7 bases lining up with TRBD1. With 4 bases clipped from V and 4 bases from J, the junction kept 5 bases outside the gene matches. CDR1 SGHKS and CDR2 YYEKEE come from the germline V gene (reference sequence). The length of the CDR3 is 14 residues.

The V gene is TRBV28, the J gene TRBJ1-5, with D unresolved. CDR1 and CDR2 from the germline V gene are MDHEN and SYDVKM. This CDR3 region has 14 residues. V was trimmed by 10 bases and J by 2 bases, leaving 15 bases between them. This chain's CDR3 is CATASAVGNQPQHF. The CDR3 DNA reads TGTGCCACTGCCTCCGCGGTCGGCAATCAGCCCCAGCATTTT. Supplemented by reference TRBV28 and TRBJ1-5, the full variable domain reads DVKVTQSSRYLVKRTGEKVFLECVQDMDHENMFWYRQDPGLGLRLIYFSYDVKMKEKGDIPEGYSVSREKKERFSLILESASTNQTSMYLCATASAVGNQPQHFGDGTRLSIL.

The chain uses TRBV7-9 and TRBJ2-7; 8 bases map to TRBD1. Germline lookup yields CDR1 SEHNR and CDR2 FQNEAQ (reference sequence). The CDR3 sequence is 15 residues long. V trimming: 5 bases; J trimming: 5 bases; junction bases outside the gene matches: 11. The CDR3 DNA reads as TGTGCCAGCAGCCCGCCCGGACAGGGTGGACACGAGCAGTACTTC. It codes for CASSPPGQGGHEQYF.

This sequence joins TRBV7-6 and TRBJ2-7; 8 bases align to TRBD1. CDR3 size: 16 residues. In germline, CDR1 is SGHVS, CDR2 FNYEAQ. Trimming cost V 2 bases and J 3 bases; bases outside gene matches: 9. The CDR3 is CASSLWDRGQDYEQYF. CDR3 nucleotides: TGTGCCAGCAGCTTATGGGATAGGGGACAGGACTACGAGCAGTACTTC. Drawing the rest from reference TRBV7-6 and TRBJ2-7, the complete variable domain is GAGVSQSPRYKVTKRGQDVALRCDPISGHVSLYWYRQALGQGPEFLTYFNYEAQQDKSGLPNDRFSAERPEGSISTLTIQRTEQRDSAMYRCASSLWDRGQDYEQYFGPGTRLTVT.

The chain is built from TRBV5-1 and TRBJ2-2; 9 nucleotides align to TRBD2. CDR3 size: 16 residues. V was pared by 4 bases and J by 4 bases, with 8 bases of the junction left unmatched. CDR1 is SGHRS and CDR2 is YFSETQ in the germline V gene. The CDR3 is CASSNSGRGGTGELFF. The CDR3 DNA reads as TGCGCCAGCAGCAATAGCGGGAGAGGGGGCACCGGGGAGCTGTTTTTT.

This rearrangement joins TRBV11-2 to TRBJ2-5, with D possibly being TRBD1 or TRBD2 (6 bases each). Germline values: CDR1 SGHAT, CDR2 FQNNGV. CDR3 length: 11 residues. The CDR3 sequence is CACGGGETQYF. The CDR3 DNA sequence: TGTGCATGTGGAGGGGGAGAGACCCAGTACTTC.

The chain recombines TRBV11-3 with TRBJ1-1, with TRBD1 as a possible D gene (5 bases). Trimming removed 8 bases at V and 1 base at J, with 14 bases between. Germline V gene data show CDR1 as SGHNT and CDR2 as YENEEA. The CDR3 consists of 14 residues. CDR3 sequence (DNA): TGTGCCAGCGCTGTCCAGGGCGAGAACACTGAAGCTTTCTTT. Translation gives CASAVQGENTEAFF.

The CDR3 loop is CASSLEEGTYGYTF. The DNA for the CDR3 is TGTGCCAGCAGTTTGGAGGAGGGGACCTATGGCTACACCTTC. The chain links TRBV2 to TRBJ1-2; D possibly corresponds to TRBD1 (5 bases). CDR3 length equals 14 residues. Per germline, CDR1 SNHLY and CDR2 FYNNEI. V was clipped by 5 bases and J by 4 bases, with 14 bases between them.

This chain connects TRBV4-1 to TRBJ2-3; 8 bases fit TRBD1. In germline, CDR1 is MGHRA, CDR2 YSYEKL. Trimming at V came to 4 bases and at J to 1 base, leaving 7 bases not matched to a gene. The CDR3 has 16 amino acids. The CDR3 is CASSPFPGGGTDTQYF. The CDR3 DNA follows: TGCGCCAGCAGCCCCTTCCCAGGGGGCGGCACAGATACGCAGTATTTT.

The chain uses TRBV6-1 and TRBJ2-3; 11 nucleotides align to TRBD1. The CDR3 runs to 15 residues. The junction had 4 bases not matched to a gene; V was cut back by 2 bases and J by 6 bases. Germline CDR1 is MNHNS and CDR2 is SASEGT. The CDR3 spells CASSEYWTGGDTQYF. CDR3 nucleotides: TGTGCCAGCAGTGAATACTGGACAGGGGGCGATACGCAGTATTTT.

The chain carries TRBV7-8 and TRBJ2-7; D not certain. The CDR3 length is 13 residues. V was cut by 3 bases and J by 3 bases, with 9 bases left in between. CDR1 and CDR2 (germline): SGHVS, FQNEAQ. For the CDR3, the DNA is TGTGCCAGCAGCTTTCCTGACCGCTACGAGCAGTACTTC. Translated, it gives CASSFPDRYEQYF. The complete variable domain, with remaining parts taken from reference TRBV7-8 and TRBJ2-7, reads GAGVSQSPRYKVAKRGQDVALRCDPISGHVSLFWYQQALGQGPEFLTYFQNEAQLDKSGLPSDRFFAERPEGSVSTLKIQRTQQEDSAVYLCASSFPDRYEQYFGPGTRLTVT.

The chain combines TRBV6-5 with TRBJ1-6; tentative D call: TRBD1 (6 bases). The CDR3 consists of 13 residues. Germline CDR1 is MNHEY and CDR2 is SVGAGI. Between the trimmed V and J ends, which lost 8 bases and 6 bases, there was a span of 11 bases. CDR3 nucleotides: TGTGCCAGCCGAGGGGGTCGTAATTCACCCCTCCACTTT. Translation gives CASRGGRNSPLHF.

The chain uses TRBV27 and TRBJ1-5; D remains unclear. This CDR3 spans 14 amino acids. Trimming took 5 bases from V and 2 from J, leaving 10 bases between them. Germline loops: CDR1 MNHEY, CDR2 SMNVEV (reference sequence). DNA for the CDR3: TGTGCCAGCAGTCGGGCCGGGGGCAATCAGCCCCAGCATTTT. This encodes CASSRAGGNQPQHF.

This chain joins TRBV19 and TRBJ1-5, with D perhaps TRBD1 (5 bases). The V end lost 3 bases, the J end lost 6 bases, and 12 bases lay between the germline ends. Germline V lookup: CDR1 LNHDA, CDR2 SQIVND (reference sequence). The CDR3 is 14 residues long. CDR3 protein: CASSIGGVGQPQHF. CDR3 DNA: TGTGCCAGTAGTATTGGAGGGGTGGGTCAGCCCCAGCATTTT.

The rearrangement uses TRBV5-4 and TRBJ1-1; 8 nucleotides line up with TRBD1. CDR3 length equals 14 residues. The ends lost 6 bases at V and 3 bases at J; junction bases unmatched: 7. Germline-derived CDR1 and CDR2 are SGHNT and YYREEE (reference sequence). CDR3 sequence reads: CASIRQGRDTEAFF. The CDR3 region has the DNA TGTGCCAGCATTAGACAGGGGAGGGACACTGAAGCTTTCTTT.